The clone carrying this T cell receptor (beta chain) came up many times. The antigen remains unidentified. Germline CDR1 is SGHTS and CDR2 is YDEGEE. J lost 3 bases, V lost 1 base, and 2 bases had no gene match. CDR3 length: 15 residues. The entry originates in a study of T cells in Graves' hyperthyroidism and ophthalmopathy. Study results and caveats: Blood also contained most expanded thyroid clonotypes above 0.001.

The TCR beta CDR3 regions underwent amplification using RNA transcripts as the source. Carried out on the TCR CDR3, a first-round RT-PCR used the HTBI primer set. Each CDR3 protein is one row after TCRdb ran MiXCR on the multiplex PCR reads. Of 45,000 or so distinct CDR3 sequences in the sample, about half are singletons; the top ten hold around 32%. The clonotype originates from a woman aged 45-65 years with Graves' hyperthyroidism. The chain is built from TRBV5-8 and TRBJ2-7; 12 nucleotides agree with TRBD2. The sample comprised peripheral blood or thyroid tissue (not recorded which). The CDR3 region is CASSLSSGRVYEQYF. The CDR3 nucleotides are TGTGCCAGCAGCTTGTCTAGCGGGAGGGTCTACGAGCAGTACTTC.